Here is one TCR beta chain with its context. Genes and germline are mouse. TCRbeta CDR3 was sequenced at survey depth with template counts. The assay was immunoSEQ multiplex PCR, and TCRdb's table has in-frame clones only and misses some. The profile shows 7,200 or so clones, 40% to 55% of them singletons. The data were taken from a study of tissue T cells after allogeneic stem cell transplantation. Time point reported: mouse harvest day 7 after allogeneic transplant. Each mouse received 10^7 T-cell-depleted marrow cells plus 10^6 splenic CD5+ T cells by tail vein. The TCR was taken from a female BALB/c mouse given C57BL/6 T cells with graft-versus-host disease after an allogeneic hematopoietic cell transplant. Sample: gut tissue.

CDR3 DNA (partial): TGTGCTAGCAGTTTGGGGAACAGGGGGCGCTCTGAGCAGTTC. Translating it yields CASSLGNRGRSEQF. The whole CDR3 protein is CASSLGNRGRSEQFF. The V gene is TRBV29, the J gene TRBJ2-1; 9 nucleotides align to TRBD1. The read is 1 residue too short to cover the CDR3 end, so that end is filled in from the germline J gene. Germline-derived CDR1 and CDR2 are MSHET and SYDVDS. Trimming took 3 bases from V and 8 from J; bases not matched to a gene: 8. The CDR3 contains 15 residues. The variable domain in full, completed from reference TRBV29 and TRBJ2-1, reads DMKVTQMPRYLIKRMGENVLLECGQDMSHETMYWYRQDPGLGLQLIYISYDVDSNSEGDIPKGYRVSRKKREHFSLILDSAKTNQTSVYFCASSLGNRGRSEQFFGPGTRLTVL.